The clone carrying this T cell receptor (beta chain) was observed at least ten times. Amplified TCR beta CDR3 regions derived from RNA transcripts. The HTBI primer set was used in a first-round RT-PCR of the TCR CDR3. TCRdb re-analysed the multiplex PCR reads in MiXCR, keeping a single row per CDR3 protein. The sample lists approximately 370,000 distinct CDR3 sequences, just under 15% occurring once. The germline V gene encodes CDR1 LNHNV and CDR2 YYDKDF (reference sequence). V shed 3 bases, J shed 4 bases, and the junction held 4 bases outside the gene matches. There are 16 residues in the CDR3. Patients aged 18 to 65 with hyperthyroidism were newly diagnosed, with duration under 2 months. The study based diagnoses on clinical symptoms, serum thyroxine and TRAb, thyroid ultrasound and orbital computed tomography. This sample is part of a study of T cells in Graves' hyperthyroidism and ophthalmopathy. Study information: Any treatment followed the collection of peripheral blood at initial diagnosis.

The receptor was derived from a woman in her 30s with Graves' hyperthyroidism. Sequenced material: blood. The chain recombines TRBV15 with TRBJ2-1; TRBD2 matches 12 bases. CDR3 protein: CATSRTTSGRYNEQFF. DNA of the CDR3: TGTGCCACCAGCAGGACGACTAGCGGGAGATACAATGAGCAGTTCTTC.